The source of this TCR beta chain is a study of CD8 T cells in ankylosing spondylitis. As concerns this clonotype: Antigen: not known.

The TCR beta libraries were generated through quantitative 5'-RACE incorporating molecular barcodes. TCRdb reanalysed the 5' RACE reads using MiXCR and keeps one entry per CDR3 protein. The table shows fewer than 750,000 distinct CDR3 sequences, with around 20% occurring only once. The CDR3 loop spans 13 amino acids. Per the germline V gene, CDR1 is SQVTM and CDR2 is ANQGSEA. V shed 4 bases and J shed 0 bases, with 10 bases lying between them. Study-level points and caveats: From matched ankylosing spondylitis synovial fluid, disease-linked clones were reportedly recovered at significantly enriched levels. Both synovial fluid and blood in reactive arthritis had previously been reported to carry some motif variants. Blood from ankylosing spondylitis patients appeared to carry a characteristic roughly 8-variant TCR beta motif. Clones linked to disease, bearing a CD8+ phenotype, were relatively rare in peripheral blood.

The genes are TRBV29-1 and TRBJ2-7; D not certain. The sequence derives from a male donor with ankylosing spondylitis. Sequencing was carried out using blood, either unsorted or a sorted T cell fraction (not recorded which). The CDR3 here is CSVGRQDSYEQYF. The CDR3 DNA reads TGCAGCGTTGGTCGGCAGGACTCCTACGAGCAGTACTTC.